Each of the 5 T cell receptor beta chains below was sequenced from the same sample in a study of memory CD4+ T cells and cytomegalovirus serostatus. The sort gate was single viable CD3+CD4+CD8-CD45RO+ cells for memory CD4+ T cells. TCRdb's copy holds only in-frame clones and misses some; the assay was immunoSEQ multiplex PCR. This sample carries under 70,000 clones, roughly 81% of them seen once, and the ten largest clones take around 1.1%. The sample comprised memory CD4+ T cells from blood. The origin of the receptors is an adult in good health and CMV-seronegative.

Note on this clone: The junction departs from germline at one end; a sequencing error may be responsible. The chain is built from TRBV27 and TRBJ1-1; D unresolved. The CDR3 has 12 amino acids. Germline V CDR1 and CDR2: MNHEY, SMNVEV (reference sequence). This CDR3 reads CASSLSGGEAFF. The DNA of the CDR3 is TGTGCCAGCAGTCTATCCGGCGGGGAAGCTTTCTTT.

The V gene is TRBV28, the J gene TRBJ1-1; no reliable D call. From germline, CDR1 is MDHEN and CDR2 SYDVKM. V lost 5 bases and J 0 bases, leaving 7 bases between the germline ends. CDR3 length: 13 amino acids. DNA for the CDR3: TGTGCCAGCAGTCTAAGGATGAACACTGAAGCTTTCTTT. Protein product: CASSLRMNTEAFF.

This chain joins TRBV5-1 and TRBJ2-3; D tentatively fits TRBD1 or TRBD2 (6 bases each). The V end lost 3 bases, the J end lost 5 bases, and 16 bases lay between the germline ends. The CDR3 has 15 residues. Germline V gives CDR1 SGHRS, CDR2 YFSETQ. This CDR3 is CASSSGAIQGDTQYF. The CDR3 DNA reads as TGCGCCAGCAGCTCGGGGGCCATCCAGGGAGATACGCAGTATTTT.

The chain carries TRBV5-5 and TRBJ2-3; 7 bases fit TRBD2. Germline CDR1 and CDR2: SGHKS and YYEKEE (reference sequence). CDR3 length: 15 residues. With V trimmed by 2 bases and J by 0 bases, 3 bases remained unmatched. CDR3 sequence: CASSFSGLSTDTQYF. In DNA form, the CDR3 reads TGTGCCAGCAGCTTTAGCGGGCTAAGCACAGATACGCAGTATTTT.

The genes are TRBV2 and TRBJ1-3, with D unresolved. The germline V gene encodes CDR1 SNHLY and CDR2 FYNNEI. CDR3 length: 16 amino acids. V was pared by 2 bases and J by 0 bases, with 11 bases between. The CDR3 protein is CASSEMRRTSGNTIYF. In DNA form, the CDR3 reads TGTGCCAGCAGTGAAATGAGGAGGACCTCTGGAAACACCATATATTTT.